Listed below are T cell receptor beta chains from one sample, sequenced in a study of spatial heterogeneity in lung cancer. MiXCR, run by TCRdb on the 5' RACE reads, gives a single entry per CDR3 protein. The sample yields 20,000 to 25,000 distinct CDR3 sequences, 15% to 20% seen once. This material consisted of lung tumor tissue, taken at surgery. The source is a female donor with early-stage non-small cell lung cancer. CDR3s include the opening cysteine and the closing phenylalanine or tryptophan. The D gene is left open where the match is weak. Clone size is stated in some rows and not others, as once, few, many or a class when expanded.

d_gene	v_gene	abundance	j_gene	CDR3nt	CDR3aa
NA	TRBV7-9	many	TRBJ2-4	TGTGCCAGCAGCGGAGATCCAGGAAACATAGCCAAAAACATTCAGTACTTC	CASSGDPGNIAKNIQYF
TRBD2	TRBV4-2	medium-sized	TRBJ2-3	TGTGCCAGCAGCCGCGGGCACGAGGTAGCGGGAGATACGCAGTATTTT	CASSRGHEVAGDTQYF
NA	TRBV5-1	few	TRBJ2-1	TGCGCCAGCAGCTCCTCGGGGTACAATGAGCAGTTCTTC	CASSSSGYNEQFF
TRBD2	TRBV7-9	few	TRBJ2-1	TGTGCCAGCAGCACGACTAGCGGGGGGGAGTACAATGAGCAGTTCTTC	CASSTTSGGEYNEQFF
NA	TRBV6-1	many	TRBJ2-4	TGTGCCAGCAGTGAAGCAGGGGCCATAGCCAAAAACATTCAGTACTTC	CASSEAGAIAKNIQYF
NA	TRBV4-2	few	TRBJ2-1	TGTGCCAGCAGCCAAGACTTCGACAGATACAATGAGCAGTTCTTC	CASSQDFDRYNEQFF
NA	TRBV3-1	NA	TRBJ2-4	TGTGCCAGCAGCCTAAGAGCCAAAAACATTCAGTACTTC	CASSLRAKNIQYF
NA	TRBV5-4	few	TRBJ2-1	TGTGCCAGCAGCACGCCCGGGTCCTACAATGAGCAGTTCTTC	CASSTPGSYNEQFF
NA	TRBV5-1	NA	TRBJ2-5	TGCGCCAGCAGCTTTGTCCAAGAGACCCAGTACTTC	CASSFVQETQYF
NA	TRBV5-1	many	TRBJ1-6	TGCGCCAGCAGCTTGGAGTCATCGAATTCACCCCTCCACTTT	CASSLESSNSPLHF
NA	TRBV5-6	NA	TRBJ2-3	TGTGCCAGCAGCCCAACCTGGGAGGGGGGCGGACGCGGGGACACAGATACGCAGTATTTT	CASSPTWEGGGRGDTDTQYF
NA	TRBV5-1	few	TRBJ2-1	TGCGCCAGCAGCTTTATGGGGAATGAGCAGTTCTTC	CASSFMGNEQFF
TRBD1	TRBV19	NA	TRBJ2-1	TGTGCCAGTAGTCTAACAGGGGGTCACCCCTTCAGGTTCTTC	CASSLTGGHPFRFF
TRBD1	TRBV20-1	many	TRBJ2-1	TGCAGTGCTATCCCCGGGGACAGGGGATTCAAGCAGTTCTTC	CSAIPGDRGFKQFF